The source of this T cell receptor beta chain is a study of a mutant IDH1 vaccine in newly diagnosed glioma. In the study overall: Earlier treatment was radiotherapy, temozolomide, or both, with most getting both. Study results and caveats: Induction of immune responses by the vaccine occurred in 93.3% of patients. Pseudoprogression showed no apparent link to changes in top peripheral T cell clonotypes.

The data were produced by immunoSEQ multiplex PCR, yet TCRdb's version contains in-frame clones alone and is incomplete. The sample includes about 51,000 clones, around 80% of them seen just once. About this clone: Antigen: not known.

As for time point: week 5, during vaccination. Doses comprised 300 ug of mutant IDH1 20-mer peptide each, plus topical imiquimod. Donor diagnoses consisted of new WHO grade 3 or 4 IDH1-mutant, ATRX-lost astrocytomas. The CDR3 loop spans 14 amino acids. Between the trimmed V and J ends, which lost 1 base and 2 bases, there was a span of 9 bases. The germline gives CDR1 SGHNT, CDR2 YYREEE (reference sequence). This TCR was recovered from a woman between 40 and 50 years old with glioma. The source material was PBMCs, sampled from a glioma patient whose treatment included an IDH1 peptide vaccine. The chain joins TRBV5-4 to TRBJ1-2; possible D gene TRBD1, 5 bases. CDR3 bases: TGTGCCAGCAGCTTGATAGGGGAGAACTATGGCTACACCTTC. Translation gives CASSLIGENYGYTF.